Presented here are 31 T cell receptor beta chains from one specimen sequenced in a study of patients and donors after allogeneic stem cell transplantation. Each CDR3 protein gets one entry after TCRdb re-called the RT-PCR reads with MiXCR. The sample has approximately 200,000 distinct CDR3 sequences; 35% to 50% are singletons. The source material was blood, either unsorted or a sorted T cell fraction (not recorded which). Every receptor here comes from a human donor who was either an allogeneic HSCT recipient or a stem cell or donor lymphocyte infusion donor (not recorded which). It is not recorded whose cells these are; they may come from a transplant donor.

In its sample, this clonotype was seen a few times. V gene TRBV15 combines with J gene TRBJ1-3, with TRBD1 as a possible D gene (6 bases). V dropped 1 base and J dropped 4 bases, with 11 bases sitting between them. The germline V gene encodes CDR1 LNHNV and CDR2 YYDKDF (reference sequence). The CDR3 has 15 residues. The CDR3 loop reads CATSRVRTAGNTIYF. Written as DNA, the CDR3 is TGTGCCACCAGCAGAGTCCGGACAGCCGGAAACACCATATATTTT.

V and J are TRBV7-6 and TRBJ2-1, with TRBD2 matching over 14 bases. Germline CDR1 SGHVS, CDR2 FNYEAQ. V trimming: 5 bases; J trimming: 6 bases; junction bases outside the gene matches: 3. The CDR3 has 15 residues. As DNA, the CDR3 is TGTGCCAGCAGCAGTGGACTAGCGGGAGGCAATGAGCAGTTCTTC. Translated, it gives CASSSGLAGGNEQFF.

This rearrangement joins TRBV28 to TRBJ2-3, with D possibly matching TRBD2 (6 bases). This CDR3 is built from 11 residues. Germline V gene data show CDR1 as MDHEN and CDR2 as SYDVKM. V shed 11 bases and J shed 4 bases, with 10 bases lying between them. For the CDR3, the DNA is TGTGCCGTCGGGGGTCCAGATACGCAGTATTTT. Translating it yields CAVGGPDTQYF.

The CDR3 DNA sequence: TGTGCCTGGGGGACAGCGGACAATCAGCCCCAGCATTTT. The encoded protein is CAWGTADNQPQHF. This chain joins TRBV30 and TRBJ1-5; 7 bases are a match to TRBD1. Losses at the gene ends were 5 bases for V and 3 bases for J; bases not matched to a gene: 4. Germline V lookup: CDR1 GTSNPN, CDR2 SVGIG (reference sequence). The CDR3 spans 13 residues.

This clonotype was counted between two and nine times. V is TRBV5-1 and J is TRBJ1-2; D is ambiguous. The CDR3 extends over 14 amino acids. V was clipped by 0 bases and J by 4 bases, with 10 bases between them. Looked up from germline, CDR1 is SGHRS and CDR2 is YFSETQ. For the CDR3, the DNA is TGCGCCAGCAGCTTGGTCGACGGTTCCTATGGCTACACCTTC. This codes for CASSLVDGSYGYTF.

The chain recombines TRBV7-9 with TRBJ2-7; 7 bases fit TRBD1. The V and J ends lost 6 bases and 4 bases, in that order; junction bases with no gene match: 9. The CDR3 extends over 14 amino acids. Germline-derived CDR1 and CDR2 are SEHNR and FQNEAQ (reference sequence). CDR3 in DNA: TGTGCCAGCAGTTGGACAGGCCTATTATACGAGCAGTACTTC. This sequence encodes CASSWTGLLYEQYF.

This clonotype was counted only a few times. The V call is TRBV20-1, the J call TRBJ1-1; unclear D gene. The V end was cut by 8 bases, the J end by 0 bases, with 16 bases between. CDR1 and CDR2 (germline): DFQATT, SNEGSKA (reference sequence). This CDR3 region has 14 residues. The CDR3 DNA is TGCAGTACCGCATACGGGCCCCTGAACACTGAAGCTTTCTTT. Translated: CSTAYGPLNTEAFF.

This chain joins TRBV9 and TRBJ2-5; D may be TRBD1 (5 bases). The CDR3 contains 15 residues. In germline, CDR1 is SGDLS, CDR2 YYNGEE. The germline V and J ends were trimmed by 3 bases and 2 bases, with 14 bases remaining between them. The CDR3 DNA follows: TGTGCCAGCAGCGGAGCAGGGAACCCTCAAGAGACCCAGTACTTC. The encoded protein is CASSGAGNPQETQYF.

This clonotype has just a few counts. The V and J genes are TRBV5-5 and TRBJ1-2, with D uncertain. Looked up from germline, CDR1 is SGHKS and CDR2 is YYEKEE (reference sequence). The CDR3 runs to 14 residues. Trimming pared 5 bases from V and 0 bases from J, leaving 11 bases between. CDR3 nucleotide sequence: TGTGCCAGCAGAGCTCCGGGGACTAACTATGGCTACACCTTC. Protein sequence: CASRAPGTNYGYTF.

This clonotype appeared many times. The genes are TRBV5-1 and TRBJ1-1; D unresolved. Per the germline V gene, CDR1 is SGHRS and CDR2 is YFSETQ. The length of the CDR3 is 15 residues. The V and J ends lost 0 bases and 1 base respectively, with 10 bases between them. This CDR3 reads CASSLEQVPNTEAFF. CDR3 in DNA: TGCGCCAGCAGCTTGGAGCAGGTTCCGAACACTGAAGCTTTCTTT.

The CDR3 spells CASSDGQGVPLGYGYTF. CDR3 sequence (DNA): TGTGCCAGCAGTGACGGACAGGGGGTGCCTCTAGGCTATGGCTACACCTTC. This chain uses TRBV27 with TRBJ1-2; 10 bases map to TRBD1. Germline V gene data show CDR1 as MNHEY and CDR2 as SMNVEV (reference sequence). The length of the CDR3 is 17 residues. J was trimmed by 4 bases and V by 5 bases; bases with no gene match: 13.

The chain employs TRBV13 and TRBJ1-2; no clear D. CDR3 size: 15 residues. Germline V CDR1 and CDR2: PRHDT, FYEKMQ (reference sequence). The ends were cut back, 1 base at V and 4 bases at J, with 13 bases in the middle. The chain's CDR3 is CASSLVAGDPYGYTF. The CDR3, as DNA: TGTGCCAGCAGCTTAGTTGCAGGAGATCCCTATGGCTACACCTTC.

This clonotype was seen a few times. The chain joins TRBV5-5 to TRBJ1-1; D not certain. V lost 4 bases, J lost 5 bases, and 15 bases lay in between. CDR1 is SGHKS and CDR2 is YYEKEE in the germline V gene (reference sequence). This CDR3 region has 14 residues. The CDR3 sequence is CASSLLLAATEAFF. The DNA of the CDR3 is TGTGCCAGCAGCCTTCTTCTGGCGGCGACTGAAGCTTTCTTT. Full variable domain (remainder filled in from reference TRBV5-5 and TRBJ1-1): DAGVTQSPTHLIKTRGQQVTLRCSPISGHKSVSWYQQVLGQGPQFIFQYYEKEERGRGNFPDRFSARQFPNYSSELNVNALLLGDSALYLCASSLLLAATEAFFGQGTRLTVV.

The chain carries TRBV7-9 and TRBJ1-1; no clear D gene. Per germline, CDR1 SEHNR and CDR2 FQNEAQ (reference sequence). The CDR3 extends over 15 amino acids. Trimming took off 1 base at V and 0 bases at J, with 9 bases between the two ends. The CDR3 here is CASSLGIRLNTEAFF. The CDR3 nucleotides read TGTGCCAGCAGCTTAGGAATCAGGTTGAACACTGAAGCTTTCTTT.

CDR3 in amino acids: CSALRVGKSYEQYF. As DNA, the CDR3 is TGCAGTGCCCTGAGGGTCGGAAAATCCTACGAGCAGTACTTC. This chain joins TRBV20-1 and TRBJ2-7, with a tentative D call TRBD2 (5 bases). There are 14 residues in the CDR3. From germline, CDR1 is DFQATT and CDR2 SNEGSKA (reference sequence). Trimming stripped 6 bases from V and 1 base from J, with 16 bases between.

The table lists this clonotype with a few counts. The genes are TRBV4-3 and TRBJ2-3; 7 bases are shared with TRBD2. CDR1 LGHNA and CDR2 YSLEER come from the germline V gene. With 0 bases clipped from V and 7 bases from J, the junction kept 13 bases outside the gene matches. The CDR3 has 17 residues. CDR3 DNA: TGCGCCAGCAGCCAAGACTCTCCGGGGGGAGTTCTGAATACGCAGTATTTT. Encoded protein: CASSQDSPGGVLNTQYF.

The genes are TRBV6-2 or TRBV6-3 and TRBJ2-3, with D possibly matching TRBD2 (5 bases). Trimming took off 2 bases at V and 6 bases at J, with 18 bases between the two ends. The CDR3 has 16 amino acids. Germline V CDR1 and CDR2: MNHEY, SVGEGT. CDR3 sequence reads: CASSYAAEVFQDTQYF. DNA of the CDR3: TGTGCCAGCAGTTACGCGGCGGAGGTTTTCCAGGATACGCAGTATTTT.

The V and J genes are TRBV20-1 and TRBJ2-1, with D tentatively TRBD1 (6 bases). Deletions cut 0 bases from V and 8 bases from J, with 14 bases between. Germline CDR1 is DFQATT and CDR2 is SNEGSKA (reference sequence). The CDR3 consists of 14 residues. Written as DNA, the CDR3 is TGCAGTGCTAGAGAGACAGGTTTTACCGATGAGCAGTTCTTC. Translating it yields CSARETGFTDEQFF.

A remark on this clonotype: A much larger clone lies one base from this, so it may be a read error. The chain couples TRBV3-1 to TRBJ1-4; no clear D gene. Germline V gives CDR1 LGHDT, CDR2 YNNKEL (reference sequence). V lost 4 bases and J lost 0, with 3 bases in between. The CDR3 covers 13 residues. CDR3 protein: CASSPATNEKLFF. CDR3 DNA sequence: TGTGCCAGCAGCCCTGCAACTAATGAAAAACTGTTTTTT. The full variable domain, completed using reference TRBV3-1 and TRBJ1-4, is DTAVSQTPKYLVTQMGNDKSIKCEQNLGHDTMYWYKQDSKKFLKIMFSYNNKELIINETVPNRFSPKSPDKAHLNLHINSLELGDSAVYFCASSPATNEKLFFGSGTQLSVL.

The genes are TRBV27 and TRBJ2-2; D gene unclear. The CDR3 extends over 16 amino acids. Germline loops: CDR1 MNHEY, CDR2 SMNVEV (reference sequence). V gave up 3 bases and J gave up 1 base, with 12 bases separating them. The chain's CDR3 is CASSFGRLRNTGELFF. The DNA for the CDR3 is TGTGCCAGCAGTTTTGGTCGACTCCGGAACACCGGGGAGCTGTTTTTT.

This chain uses TRBV7-9 with TRBJ2-7, with 7 positions matching TRBD1. Germline loops: CDR1 SEHNR, CDR2 FQNEAQ (reference sequence). V dropped 4 bases and J dropped 1; count of bases not matched to a gene: 4. The CDR3 spans 14 residues. The CDR3 is CASSSSRGSYEQYF. CDR3 DNA sequence: TGTGCCAGCAGCTCCTCCAGGGGGTCCTACGAGCAGTACTTC.

The CDR3 DNA sequence: TGTGCCAGCAGACAAGAAGCTAGCACAGATACGCAGTATTTT. It yields the protein CASRQEASTDTQYF. The chain has TRBV7-9 and TRBJ2-3; D is unclear. V shed 6 bases and J shed 0 bases, with 10 bases lying between them. CDR3 size: 14 residues. The germline V gene has CDR1 SEHNR and CDR2 FQNEAQ (reference sequence).

V and J are TRBV5-1 and TRBJ1-2, with D perhaps matching TRBD1 (6 bases). The CDR3 has 14 amino acids. Germline CDR1 reads SGHRS; CDR2 reads YFSETQ. V dropped 4 bases and J dropped 0 bases, with 10 bases sitting between them. This CDR3 reads CASSPGAPNYGYTF. The CDR3 DNA follows: TGCGCCAGCAGCCCAGGGGCACCTAACTATGGCTACACCTTC. Using reference TRBV5-1 and TRBJ1-2 for the parts outside the CDR3, the full variable domain is KAGVTQTPRYLIKTRGQQVTLSCSPISGHRSVSWYQQTPGQGLQFLFEYFSETQRNKGNFPGRFSGRQFSNSRSEMNVSTLELGDSALYLCASSPGAPNYGYTFGSGTRLTVV.

CDR3 region: CASSNTHEQYF. The CDR3 DNA follows: TGTGCCAGCAGCAATACGCACGAGCAGTACTTC. The chain has TRBV28 and TRBJ2-7; D unclear. V was trimmed by 6 bases and J by 5 bases, leaving 8 bases between them. CDR1 is MDHEN and CDR2 is SYDVKM in the germline V gene. The CDR3 spans 11 residues.

The CDR3 sequence is CASSQGQPGELFF. CDR3 in DNA: TGTGCCAGCAGCCAAGGGCAGCCCGGGGAGCTGTTTTTT. The chain joins TRBV3-1 to TRBJ2-2; D is uncertain. Germline V gene data show CDR1 as LGHDT and CDR2 as YNNKEL (reference sequence). V lost 1 base and J lost 6, with 6 bases in between. This CDR3 region has 13 residues.

This clonotype was seen a handful of times. The chain has TRBV11-2 and TRBJ2-2; tentative D call: TRBD2 (7 bases). The CDR3 totals 16 residues. V gave up 4 bases and J gave up 6 bases, with 18 bases separating them. Germline V gene sequence: CDR1 SGHAT, CDR2 FQNNGV. CDR3 residues: CASSYKGGARSGELFF. CDR3 coding DNA: TGTGCCAGCAGCTATAAAGGGGGGGCCCGGTCCGGGGAGCTGTTTTTT.

This clonotype was detected only once. CDR3: CASSLLGENAYEQYF. The CDR3 DNA reads as TGTGCCAGCAGCTTGTTGGGGGAGAATGCCTACGAGCAGTACTTC. The rearrangement uses TRBV5-6 and TRBJ2-7, with D possibly called TRBD1 or TRBD2 (5 bases each). This CDR3 contains 15 residues. CDR1 and CDR2 from the germline V gene are SGHDT and YYEEEE. V gave up 1 base and J gave up 2 bases, with 13 bases separating them.

This clonotype was found a few times. V is TRBV15 and J is TRBJ2-5; 12 bases are shared with TRBD2. Looked up from germline, CDR1 is LNHNV and CDR2 is YYDKDF (reference sequence). The CDR3 sequence is 15 residues long. After removal of 0 bases from V and 9 bases from J, the junction contained 5 bases not matched to a gene. The CDR3 DNA is TGTGCCACCAGCAGAGATCTCGGACTAGCGGGATCCCAGTACTTC. Translation gives CATSRDLGLAGSQYF.

V is TRBV5-6 and J is TRBJ2-1; D possibly corresponds to TRBD2 (5 bases). Germline V gene lookup returns CDR1 SGHDT and CDR2 YYEEEE. V lost 2 bases to trimming and J lost 7 bases, with 16 bases between them. The CDR3 loop spans 15 amino acids. Here the CDR3 reads CASSFSTRSGNEQFF. The CDR3 coding sequence is TGTGCCAGCAGCTTTAGCACTAGAAGTGGAAATGAGCAGTTCTTC.

V is TRBV27 and J is TRBJ1-2, with 8 bases aligning to TRBD1. The CDR3 consists of 17 residues. Germline CDR1 reads MNHEY; CDR2 reads SMNVEV (reference sequence). Trimming removed 4 bases from V and 2 bases from J; junction bases left unmatched: 12. This CDR3 is CASSSSQPGQENYGYTF. CDR3 nucleotides: TGTGCCAGCAGTTCCTCGCAACCGGGACAGGAGAACTATGGCTACACCTTC.

The CDR3 loop reads CASSALTGTVSGNTIYF. The DNA for the CDR3 is TGTGCCAGCAGCGCGCTGACAGGTACCGTCTCTGGAAACACCATATATTTT. The chain employs TRBV9 and TRBJ1-3; weak D call: TRBD1 (6 bases). From germline, CDR1 is SGDLS and CDR2 YYNGEE. V gave up 3 bases and J gave up 0 bases, with 16 bases separating them. The CDR3 has 17 residues. The entire variable domain, with the rest obtained from reference TRBV9 and TRBJ1-3, is as follows: DSGVTQTPKHLITATGQRVTLRCSPRSGDLSVYWYQQSLDQGLQFLIQYYNGEERAKGNILERFSAQQFPDLHSELNLSSLELGDSALYFCASSALTGTVSGNTIYFGEGSWLTVV.